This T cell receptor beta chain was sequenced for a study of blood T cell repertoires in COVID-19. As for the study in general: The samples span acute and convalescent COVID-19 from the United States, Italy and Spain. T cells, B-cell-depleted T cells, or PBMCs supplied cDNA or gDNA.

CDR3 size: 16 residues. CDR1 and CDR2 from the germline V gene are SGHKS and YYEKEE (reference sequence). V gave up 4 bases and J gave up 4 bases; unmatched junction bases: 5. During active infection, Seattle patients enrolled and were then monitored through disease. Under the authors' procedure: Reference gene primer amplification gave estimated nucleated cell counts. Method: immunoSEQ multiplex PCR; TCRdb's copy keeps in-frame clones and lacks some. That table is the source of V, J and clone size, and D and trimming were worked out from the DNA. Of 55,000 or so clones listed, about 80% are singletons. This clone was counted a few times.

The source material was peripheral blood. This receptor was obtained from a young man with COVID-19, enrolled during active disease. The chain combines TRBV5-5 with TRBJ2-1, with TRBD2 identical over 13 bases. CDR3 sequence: CASSRGLAGRYNEQFF. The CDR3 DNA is TGTGCCAGCAGCAGGGGACTAGCGGGACGGTACAATGAGCAGTTCTTC.